There are many counts of the clone carrying this TCR beta chain. Its antigen is not identified. These data are taken from a study of molecular identifiers for immune sequencing clone quantification. Study-wide context: RNA from around 20,000 or 100,000 naive CD8 cells was split five ways in replicates, with four sequenced. Regarding the study as a whole: Beyond 20 RNA copies, clones held over 98% of effector molecules, compared with under 1% in naive cells. Highly expanded clones may be undercounted when identical TCR molecules share barcodes.

When naive CD8 T cells were sorted, they were gated as CD8+CD4-CCR7+CD45RA+. Deletions cut 1 base from V and 6 bases from J, with 12 bases between. The CDR3 spans 14 residues. Germline V gives CDR1 SGHVS, CDR2 FNYEAQ. TCRdb analysed the PCR reads with MiXCR anew, one entry per CDR3 protein. The sample has about 40,000 distinct CDR3 sequences, roughly 18% seen once; the top ten hold about 7%. Sequenced material: naive CD8+ T cells from blood, with Jurkat cell RNA spiked in. This sample's subset: FACS-sorted CD8+CD4-CCR7+CD45RA+ naive T cells. The source of this sequence is a human donor in good health. Some libraries in this study had Jurkat cell RNA spiked in. The chain has TRBV7-6 and TRBJ2-5; D might be TRBD2 (5 bases). The CDR3, as DNA: TGTGCCAGCAGCTTAGGGATGGGAGTGAAGACCCAGTACTTC. Its translation is CASSLGMGVKTQYF.